This TCR beta chain was identified during a study of vaccination and CD4 T cells after COVID-19. Study at large: Two doses of either BNT162b2 or mRNA-1273 vaccine were given to participants. General study findings and limits: No early post-infection timepoints were studied, and convalescent patients studied were relatively few. The rise in median SARS-CoV-2-reactive clonotypes, from roughly 19 to 38, was not significant. Spike mono-reactivity was found in 304 of 307 vaccine-specific clones from convalescent patients.

TCRdb recomputed calls from the PCR reads with MiXCR, one row per CDR3 protein. Here the sample spans some 21,000 distinct CDR3 sequences, about 50% being singletons. Turning to this clonotype: Its specificity is unknown.

The sequence was collected from a human donor who had recovered from COVID-19. The source was CD4+ T cells from blood, collected before SARS-CoV-2 vaccination.

CDR3 loop: CASSARETQYF. DNA for the CDR3: TGTGCCAGTTCCGCCAGAGAGACCCAGTACTTC. The chain has TRBV7-9 and TRBJ2-5; no reliable D call. This CDR3 has 11 amino acids. V shed 9 bases and J shed 4 bases, with 9 bases lying between them. The germline V gene encodes CDR1 SEHNR and CDR2 FQNEAQ (reference sequence).